Listed below are T cell receptor beta chains from one sample, sequenced in a study of blood T cell repertoires in COVID-19. Profiling relied on immunoSEQ multiplex PCR, and the TCRdb table lists in-frame clones only, not all of them. This repertoire shows about 260,000 clones, approximately 86% found once; its top ten account for roughly 9.8%. The sequencing sample was made of peripheral blood. All receptors derive from a man aged 40-55 years who had recovered from COVID-19. Both conserved end residues are part of each CDR3. A D gene is named only where the DNA matches it firmly. Expanded clones are given a class, and other clones once, few, many or no size at all.

cdr3_length: 13
v_call: TRBV5-1
clone_size: NA
d_call: NA
j_call: TRBJ2-1
cdr3_nt: TGCGCCAGCAGCTTAGGACAGCTCAATGAGCAGTTCTTC
cdr3_aa: CASSLGQLNEQFF

cdr3_length: 15
v_call: TRBV29-1
clone_size: NA
d_call: NA
j_call: TRBJ2-5
cdr3_nt: TGCAGCGTTGAACGACAGAAATGGTACCAAGAGACCCAGTACTTC
cdr3_aa: CSVERQKWYQETQYF

cdr3_length: 20
v_call: TRBV7-3
clone_size: NA
d_call: TRBD2
j_call: TRBJ2-2
cdr3_nt: TGTGCCAGCAGCTTCTTTGGCCCCAGTAGCGGGAGACGTTACACCGGGGAGCTGTTTTTT
cdr3_aa: CASSFFGPSSGRRYTGELFF

cdr3_length: 15
v_call: TRBV27
clone_size: NA
d_call: TRBD2
j_call: TRBJ2-7
cdr3_nt: TGTGCCAGCAGTTTATTACCGGGAGGGCCCAACGAGCAGTACTTC
cdr3_aa: CASSLLPGGPNEQYF

cdr3_length: 14
v_call: TRBV25-1
clone_size: NA
d_call: NA
j_call: TRBJ1-2
cdr3_nt: TGTGCCAGCATGGGGGCCGGCGACTACTATGGCTACACCTTC
cdr3_aa: CASMGAGDYYGYTF

cdr3_length: 11
v_call: TRBV30
clone_size: NA
d_call: NA
j_call: TRBJ2-2
cdr3_nt: TGTGCCTTCCAATACACCGGGGAGCTGTTTTTT
cdr3_aa: CAFQYTGELFF

cdr3_length: 18
v_call: TRBV7-8
clone_size: NA
d_call: TRBD1
j_call: TRBJ2-5
cdr3_nt: TGTGCCAGCAGCAACGGACGATTGGGACAGGGGGGGAGGGAGACCCAGTACTTC
cdr3_aa: CASSNGRLGQGGRETQYF

cdr3_length: 13
v_call: TRBV5-6
clone_size: NA
d_call: NA
j_call: TRBJ1-1
cdr3_nt: TGTGCCAGCATCAATGGGCCGAACACTGAAGCTTTCTTT
cdr3_aa: CASINGPNTEAFF

cdr3_length: 16
v_call: TRBV6-6
clone_size: NA
d_call: TRBD1
j_call: TRBJ2-6
cdr3_nt: TGTGCCAGCCTCGACAGGGGGAGGGCTGGGGCCAACGTCCTGACTTTC
cdr3_aa: CASLDRGRAGANVLTF

cdr3_length: 14
v_call: TRBV2
clone_size: NA
d_call: NA
j_call: TRBJ2-1
cdr3_nt: TGTGCCAGCGAACGGGGGAGCTCCTACAATGAGCAGTTCTTC
cdr3_aa: CASERGSSYNEQFF

cdr3_length: 12
v_call: TRBV2
clone_size: once
d_call: TRBD1
j_call: TRBJ1-2
cdr3_nt: TGTGCCAGTCGACGACAGGGTAATGGCTACACCTTC
cdr3_aa: CASRRQGNGYTF

cdr3_length: 16
v_call: TRBV30
clone_size: NA
d_call: TRBD1
j_call: TRBJ1-6
cdr3_nt: TGTGCCTGGGACGGAAGGACAGGGGCCTTAAATTCACCCCTCCACTTT
cdr3_aa: CAWDGRTGALNSPLHF

cdr3_length: 20
v_call: TRBV19
clone_size: NA
d_call: TRBD2
j_call: TRBJ2-2
cdr3_nt: TGTGCCAGTAGTGTAAAGCGGGAGGCCCGTTGGGGGACGAACACCGGGGAGCTGTTTTTT
cdr3_aa: CASSVKREARWGTNTGELFF

cdr3_length: 15
v_call: TRBV19
clone_size: NA
d_call: NA
j_call: TRBJ1-4
cdr3_nt: TGTGCCAGTAGGCTCGACAGGATAGGTAATGAAAAACTGTTTTTT
cdr3_aa: CASRLDRIGNEKLFF

cdr3_length: 16
v_call: TRBV6-6
clone_size: NA
d_call: TRBD1
j_call: TRBJ1-6
cdr3_nt: TGTGCCAGCAGTTACAGCGCAGGGGGCGGTAATTCACCCCTCCACTTT
cdr3_aa: CASSYSAGGGNSPLHF

cdr3_length: 13
v_call: TRBV19
clone_size: NA
d_call: NA
j_call: TRBJ2-1
cdr3_nt: TGTGCCAGTACCCCGACGGGTTACAATGAGCAGTTCTTC
cdr3_aa: CASTPTGYNEQFF

cdr3_length: 15
v_call: TRBV5-4
clone_size: NA
d_call: TRBD1
j_call: TRBJ1-3
cdr3_nt: TGTGCCAGCAGCTTGGACAGGGGAGGTGGAAACACCATATATTTT
cdr3_aa: CASSLDRGGGNTIYF

cdr3_length: 17
v_call: TRBV2
clone_size: NA
d_call: TRBD2
j_call: TRBJ2-1
cdr3_nt: TGTGCCAGCAGTGAAGCGCCGGGACTAGCGGGAGGTTACCGACAGTTCTTC
cdr3_aa: CASSEAPGLAGGYRQFF

cdr3_length: 14
v_call: TRBV5-1
clone_size: NA
d_call: TRBD1
j_call: TRBJ1-2
cdr3_nt: TGCGCCAGCAGCCTCTCAGGGGGCGACTATGGCTACACCTTC
cdr3_aa: CASSLSGGDYGYTF

cdr3_length: 16
v_call: TRBV18
clone_size: NA
d_call: NA
j_call: TRBJ1-2
cdr3_nt: TGTGCCAGCTCACCGGCCAGAGACGTTAGCTACGGAGGCTACACCTTC
cdr3_aa: CASSPARDVSYGGYTF

cdr3_length: 17
v_call: TRBV6-2/TRBV6-3
clone_size: NA
d_call: TRBD1
j_call: TRBJ2-2
cdr3_nt: TGTGCCAGCAGCCCGTCTCCGGGACAGGGTAACACCGGGGAGCTGTTTTTT
cdr3_aa: CASSPSPGQGNTGELFF

cdr3_length: 22
v_call: TRBV6-6
clone_size: NA
d_call: TRBD1
j_call: TRBJ1-1
cdr3_nt: TGTGCCAGCAGCTTCTCCTCCTGGACAGGTCTGGATCACAAGCCCTCGGGTACTGAAGCTTTCTTT
cdr3_aa: CASSFSSWTGLDHKPSGTEAFF

cdr3_length: 14
v_call: TRBV11-2
clone_size: NA
d_call: NA
j_call: TRBJ2-7
cdr3_nt: TGTGCCAGCAGCCCAGGACAGTTCTCCTACGAGCAGTACTTC
cdr3_aa: CASSPGQFSYEQYF

cdr3_length: 16
v_call: TRBV11-3
clone_size: few
d_call: TRBD2
j_call: TRBJ2-3
cdr3_nt: TGTGCCAGCAGCTTAGATGATAGCGGGGGTTCAGATACGCAGTATTTT
cdr3_aa: CASSLDDSGGSDTQYF

cdr3_length: 11
v_call: TRBV2
clone_size: NA
d_call: NA
j_call: TRBJ1-2
cdr3_nt: TGTGCCGGATACAGGGTTGATGGCTACACCTTC
cdr3_aa: CAGYRVDGYTF

cdr3_length: 12
v_call: TRBV7-8
clone_size: NA
d_call: NA
j_call: TRBJ2-5
cdr3_nt: TGTGCCAGCAGCTTAGTCGCGGAGACCCAGTACTTC
cdr3_aa: CASSLVAETQYF

cdr3_length: 14
v_call: TRBV14
clone_size: NA
d_call: NA
j_call: TRBJ2-1
cdr3_nt: TGTGCCAGCAGCCACTGGGGGGGCTTCGATGAGCAGTTCTTC
cdr3_aa: CASSHWGGFDEQFF

cdr3_length: 17
v_call: TRBV13
clone_size: NA
d_call: NA
j_call: TRBJ2-1
cdr3_nt: TGTGCCAGCAGCGGTAAAACGGACTCCCAAGTCAGCAATGAGCAGTTCTTC
cdr3_aa: CASSGKTDSQVSNEQFF

cdr3_length: 15
v_call: TRBV7-2
clone_size: NA
d_call: TRBD1
j_call: TRBJ2-7
cdr3_nt: TGTGCCAGCAGCGCCGGCGGGACAGGGATCTACGAGCAGTACTTC
cdr3_aa: CASSAGGTGIYEQYF

cdr3_length: 15
v_call: TRBV11-2
clone_size: NA
d_call: TRBD1
j_call: TRBJ2-7
cdr3_nt: TGTGCCAGCAGCTTCCTAAGGACAGGGGGGAACGAGCAGTACTTC
cdr3_aa: CASSFLRTGGNEQYF

cdr3_length: 17
v_call: TRBV15
clone_size: NA
d_call: NA
j_call: TRBJ2-5
cdr3_nt: TGTGCCACCAGCAGAGATATGGGGGGTTGGGGACAAGAGACCCAGTACTTC
cdr3_aa: CATSRDMGGWGQETQYF

cdr3_length: 15
v_call: TRBV5-1
clone_size: NA
d_call: TRBD2
j_call: TRBJ2-3
cdr3_nt: TGCGCCAGCAGCCCGAATTCGGGGGGACCGACGACAAGGTATTTT
cdr3_aa: CASSPNSGGPTTRYF

cdr3_length: 16
v_call: TRBV5-8
clone_size: NA
d_call: NA
j_call: TRBJ1-4
cdr3_nt: TGTGCCAGCAGTCTCCCAGAAGGGGAGGTTAATGAAAAACTGTTTTTT
cdr3_aa: CASSLPEGEVNEKLFF

cdr3_length: 14
v_call: TRBV30
clone_size: NA
d_call: NA
j_call: TRBJ2-5
cdr3_nt: TGTGCCTGGAGTACGGGACAACTTCAAGAGACCCAGTACTTC
cdr3_aa: CAWSTGQLQETQYF

cdr3_length: 14
v_call: TRBV13
clone_size: NA
d_call: NA
j_call: TRBJ2-7
cdr3_nt: TGTGCCAGCAGCCTGCGGGTAGCGGACTACGAGCAGTACTTC
cdr3_aa: CASSLRVADYEQYF

cdr3_length: 15
v_call: TRBV13
clone_size: NA
d_call: NA
j_call: TRBJ1-1
cdr3_nt: TGTGCCAGCAGTTCCGTGGACAGCCGGGCCACTGAAGCTTTCTTT
cdr3_aa: CASSSVDSRATEAFF

cdr3_length: 16
v_call: TRBV7-2
clone_size: NA
d_call: TRBD2
j_call: TRBJ2-3
cdr3_nt: TGTGCCAGCAGCTTTGAGGCGGGGGGCGTTGGTCATACGCAGTATTTT
cdr3_aa: CASSFEAGGVGHTQYF